This TCR beta chain originates from a study of STAT3 mutations in large granular lymphocyte leukemia. TCRdb's table, derived via immunoSEQ multiplex PCR, lists solely in-frame clones and lacks some. The repertoire holds under 25,000 clones, with about 90% as singletons. Trimming stripped 2 bases from V and 8 bases from J, with 4 bases between. Germline V gene sequence: CDR1 MNHEY, CDR2 SMNVEV (reference sequence). The CDR3 runs to 11 residues. Findings and limits, study-wide: Every T-cell large granular lymphocyte leukemia patient had at least one immunodominant TCR beta clonotype.

Worth noting for this clone: Its antigen remains unidentified.

The gene calls are TRBV27 and TRBJ2-1; D remains unclear. The source material was peripheral blood mononuclear cells. This receptor was taken from a man aged 55 to 70 with T-cell large granular lymphocyte leukemia. Some clones in this sample may be carry-over from other donors' samples. The chain's CDR3 is CASSLVDEQFF. CDR3 nucleotides: TGTGCCAGCAGTTTAGTGGATGAGCAGTTCTTC.